This paragraph covers one T cell receptor beta chain sequence. Its antigen is unidentified. Each CDR3 protein gets one entry after TCRdb re-called the 5' RACE reads with MiXCR. The table has some 1,700,000 distinct CDR3 sequences, 32% seen once. CDR1 and CDR2 from the germline V gene are DFQATT and SNEGSKA (reference sequence). The CDR3 is 14 amino acids. V shed 4 bases and J shed 2 bases, with 14 bases lying between them. The data stem from a study of identical twins. Study conclusions and caveats: Cord blood's abundant beta clonotypes had fewer insertions, unlike memory repertoires.

The sample comprised cord blood. This TCR came from a newborn girl in good health. V is TRBV20-1 and J is TRBJ1-1, with D possibly TRBD1 on 5 matching bases. CDR3 loop: CSATRGRGNTEAFF. CDR3 in DNA: TGCAGTGCTACAAGAGGAAGGGGAAACACTGAAGCTTTCTTT.